This T cell receptor beta chain stems from a study of blood T cells in healthy people across ages. Study results and caveats: Samples with more naive T cells showed higher observed beta diversity. More naive CD4+ cells and higher diversity were found in long-lived than in aged donors. The fall in TCR beta diversity per million T cells was roughly linear with age. There was no known CMV status for donors, so expanded clonotype changes were possibly confounded.

Alongside a J-beta primer mix, a sample-barcoded 5' primer served in a second PCR lasting roughly 6 to 11 cycles. In TCRdb, the 5' RACE reads were re-called with MiXCR into one record per CDR3 protein. The sample shows 1,500,000 or so distinct CDR3 sequences, 45% to 70% of them seen only once. Details on this clonotype: What it binds is unknown.

The CDR3 is 16 amino acids. The V and J ends lost 4 bases and 11 bases respectively, with 29 bases between them. Germline lookup yields CDR1 DFQATT and CDR2 SNEGSKA (reference sequence). The TCR was taken from a man aged 18 to 30 in good health. Input material: blood. V is TRBV20-1 and J is TRBJ2-5, with D tentatively TRBD1 or TRBD2 (5 bases each). The CDR3: CSATGLPGTQGDEQYF. CDR3 in DNA: TGCAGTGCTACGGGTTTACCCGGGACCCAGGGCGATGAGCAGTACTTC.